This TCR beta chain derives from a study of Ad26.COV2.S vaccination and SARS-CoV-2 variants. Treatment described: some 19 received Ad26.COV2.S at low or high dose, single or two shots; several received placebo; per-sample allocation not given. Sampling took place 63 days after the first vaccine or placebo injection. Germline lookup yields CDR1 SGHDT and CDR2 YYEEEE. V was pared by 3 bases and J by 4 bases, with 17 bases between. This CDR3 has 15 residues. The protocol was immunoSEQ multiplex PCR, while the TCRdb copy is restricted to in-frame clones and leaves out a portion. The top ten clones hold 3.5% of a sample with 300,000 to 500,000 clones, 80% to 90% of them seen once.

The sequence derives from a person between 18 and 65 years old who received the Ad26.COV2.S COVID-19 vaccine or a placebo. The rearrangement links TRBV5-6 to TRBJ2-7, with TRBD1 as a possible D gene (5 bases). The specimen was peripheral blood, collected in a trial of Ad26.COV2.S vaccine versus placebo. CDR3: CASSWVGYTGYEQYF. CDR3 nucleotide sequence: TGTGCCAGCAGCTGGGTAGGGTATACAGGATACGAGCAGTACTTC.